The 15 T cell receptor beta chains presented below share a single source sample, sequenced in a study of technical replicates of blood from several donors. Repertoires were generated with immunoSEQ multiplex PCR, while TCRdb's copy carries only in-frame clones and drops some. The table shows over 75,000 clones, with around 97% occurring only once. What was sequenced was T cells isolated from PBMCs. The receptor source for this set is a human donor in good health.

Written as DNA, the CDR3 is TGTGCCATTACCAGGGAGGGGAGGAACACTGAAGCTTTCTTT. Translation: CAITREGRNTEAFF. The rearrangement uses TRBV2 and TRBJ1-1; perhaps TRBD1 as D (5 bases). CDR1 and CDR2 (germline): SNHLY, FYNNEI. This CDR3 spans 14 amino acids. V dropped 10 bases and J dropped 1 base, with 16 bases sitting between them.

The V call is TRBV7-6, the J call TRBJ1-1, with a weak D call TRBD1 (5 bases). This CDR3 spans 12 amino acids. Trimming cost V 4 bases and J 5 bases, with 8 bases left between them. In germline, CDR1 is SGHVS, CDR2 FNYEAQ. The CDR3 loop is CASSSGRTEAFF. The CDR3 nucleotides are TGTGCCAGCAGCTCAGGGAGGACTGAAGCTTTCTTT.

CDR3 amino acids: CASSLTQGEAFF. Written as DNA, the CDR3 is TGTGCCAGCAGCCTCACACAGGGGGAGGCTTTCTTT. The chain combines TRBV7-9 with TRBJ1-1; 8 nucleotides agree with TRBD1. This CDR3 is built from 12 residues. With 5 bases clipped from V and 11 bases from J, the junction kept 7 bases outside the gene matches. Germline V gene data show CDR1 as SEHNR and CDR2 as FQNEAQ (reference sequence).

The CDR3 DNA follows: TGTGCCAGCAATCTAGCGGGAGGGGGGAATGAGCAGTTCTTC. This encodes CASNLAGGGNEQFF. The chain combines TRBV6-5 with TRBJ2-1, with 12 bases lining up with TRBD2. The trim removed 7 bases at V and 7 bases at J, leaving 5 bases unmatched. CDR1 MNHEY and CDR2 SVGAGI come from the germline V gene. The CDR3 extends over 14 amino acids.

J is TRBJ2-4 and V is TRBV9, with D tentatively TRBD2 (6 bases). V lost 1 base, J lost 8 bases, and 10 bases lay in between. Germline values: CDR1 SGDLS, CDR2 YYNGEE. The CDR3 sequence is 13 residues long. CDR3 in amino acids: CASSVFGEDIQYF. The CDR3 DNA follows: TGTGCCAGCAGCGTATTCGGGGAGGACATTCAGTACTTC. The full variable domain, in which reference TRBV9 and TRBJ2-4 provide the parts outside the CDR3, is DSGVTQTPKHLITATGQRVTLRCSPRSGDLSVYWYQQSLDQGLQFLIQYYNGEERAKGNILERFSAQQFPDLHSELNLSSLELGDSALYFCASSVFGEDIQYFGAGTRLSVL.

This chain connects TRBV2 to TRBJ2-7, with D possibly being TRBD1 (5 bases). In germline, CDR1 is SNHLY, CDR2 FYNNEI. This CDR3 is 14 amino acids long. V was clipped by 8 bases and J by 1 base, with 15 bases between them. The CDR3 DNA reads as TGTGCCAGCGACACTGAGTCAGGGTCCTACGAGCAGTACTTC. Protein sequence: CASDTESGSYEQYF.

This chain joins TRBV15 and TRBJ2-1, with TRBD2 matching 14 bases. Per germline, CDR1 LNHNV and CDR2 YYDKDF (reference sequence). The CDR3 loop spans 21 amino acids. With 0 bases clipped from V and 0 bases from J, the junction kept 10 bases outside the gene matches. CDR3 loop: CATSREKPGLAGVPSYNEQFF. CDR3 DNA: TGTGCCACCAGCAGAGAGAAACCGGGACTAGCGGGAGTTCCCTCCTACAATGAGCAGTTCTTC.

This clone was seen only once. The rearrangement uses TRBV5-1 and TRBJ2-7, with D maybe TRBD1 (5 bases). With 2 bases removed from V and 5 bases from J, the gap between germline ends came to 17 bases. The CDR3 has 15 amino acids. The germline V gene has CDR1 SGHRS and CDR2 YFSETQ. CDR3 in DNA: TGCGCCAGCAGCTTTGGGGCGGAACCGGGCCACGAGCAGTACTTC. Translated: CASSFGAEPGHEQYF.

CDR3 protein: CASRGLAEQYF. The CDR3 DNA reads TGTGCCAGCCGGGGACTGGCCGAGCAGTACTTC. This rearrangement joins TRBV2 to TRBJ2-7; TRBD2 might be the D (6 bases). Germline CDR1 and CDR2: SNHLY and FYNNEI. The CDR3 contains 11 residues. The germline V and J ends were trimmed by 8 bases and 6 bases, with 11 bases remaining between them. Looking up the rest from reference TRBV2 and TRBJ2-7 gives the full variable domain: EPEVTQTPSHQVTQMGQEVILRCVPISNHLYFYWYRQILGQKVEFLVSFYNNEISEKSEIFDDQFSVERPDGSNFTLKIRSTKLEDSAMYFCASRGLAEQYFGPGTRLTVT.

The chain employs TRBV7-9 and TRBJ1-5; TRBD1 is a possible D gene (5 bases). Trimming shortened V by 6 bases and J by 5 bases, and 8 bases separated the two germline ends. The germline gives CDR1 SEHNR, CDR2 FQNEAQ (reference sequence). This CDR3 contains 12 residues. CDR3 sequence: CASRGGDQPQHF. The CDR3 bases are TGTGCCAGCAGGGGGGGGGATCAGCCCCAGCATTTT.

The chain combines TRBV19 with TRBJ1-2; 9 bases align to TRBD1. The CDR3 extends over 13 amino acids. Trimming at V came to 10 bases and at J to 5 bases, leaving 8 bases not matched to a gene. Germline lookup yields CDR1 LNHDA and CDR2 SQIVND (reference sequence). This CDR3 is CATTGQGRYGYTF. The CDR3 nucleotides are TGTGCCACCACTGGACAGGGGAGATATGGCTACACCTTC.

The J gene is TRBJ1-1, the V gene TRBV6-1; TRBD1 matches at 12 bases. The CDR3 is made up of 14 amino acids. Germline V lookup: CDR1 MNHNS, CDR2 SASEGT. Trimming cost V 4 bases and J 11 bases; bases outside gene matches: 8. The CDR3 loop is CASSGGDRGHSAFF. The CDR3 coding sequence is TGTGCCAGCAGTGGGGGGGACAGGGGGCATTCGGCTTTCTTT.

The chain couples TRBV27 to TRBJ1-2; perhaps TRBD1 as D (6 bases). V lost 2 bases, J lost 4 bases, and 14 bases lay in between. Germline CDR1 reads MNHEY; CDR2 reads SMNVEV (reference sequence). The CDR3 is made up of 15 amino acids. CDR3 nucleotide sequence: TGTGCCAGCAGTTTAGGGGGGGCAGTGATCTATGGCTACACCTTC. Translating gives CASSLGGAVIYGYTF.

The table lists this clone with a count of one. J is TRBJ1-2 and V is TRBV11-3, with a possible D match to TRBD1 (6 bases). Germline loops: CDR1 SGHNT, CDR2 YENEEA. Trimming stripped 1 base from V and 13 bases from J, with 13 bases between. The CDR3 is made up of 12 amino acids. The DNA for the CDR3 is TGTGCCAGCAGCTTAGGGGGGCCAGACGTCACCTTC. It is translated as CASSLGGPDVTF.

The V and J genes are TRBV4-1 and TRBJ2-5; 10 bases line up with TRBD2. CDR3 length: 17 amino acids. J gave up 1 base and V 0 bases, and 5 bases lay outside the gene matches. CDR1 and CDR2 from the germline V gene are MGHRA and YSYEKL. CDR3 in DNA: TGCGCCAGCAGCCAAGATGGGCTAGCGGGGGTCCAAGAGACCCAGTACTTC. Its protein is CASSQDGLAGVQETQYF.